Below are 21 T cell receptor beta chains sequenced from a single sample in a study of blood T cell repertoires in COVID-19. The repertoire was sequenced with immunoSEQ multiplex PCR; TCRdb's copy has only in-frame clones and lacks some. Among about 250,000 clones listed, 88% were seen once. The source material was peripheral blood. Every receptor here comes from a woman in her thirties with COVID-19, enrolled during active disease.

J is TRBJ1-2 and V is TRBV24-1; D unresolved. CDR1 is KGHDR and CDR2 is SFDVKD in the germline V gene. The CDR3 contains 13 residues. V was cut by 7 bases and J by 1 base, with 9 bases left in between. DNA for the CDR3: TGTGCCACCAGGGCTTCTGATAACTATGGCTACACCTTC. Protein product: CATRASDNYGYTF.

The DNA for the CDR3 is TGTGCCAGCATCGCATACGGGACTTCTGAGCCCTACTTC. This sequence encodes CASIAYGTSEPYF. V and J are TRBV7-9 and TRBJ2-7; TRBD2 might be the D (6 bases). The CDR3 consists of 13 residues. The V gene lost 7 bases and the J gene lost 13 bases, with 23 bases spanning the gap. Per germline, CDR1 SEHNR and CDR2 FQNEAQ (reference sequence). Looking up the rest from reference TRBV7-9 and TRBJ2-7 gives the full variable domain: DTGVSQNPRHKITKRGQNVTFRCDPISEHNRLYWYRQTLGQGPEFLTYFQNEAQLEKSRLLSDRFSAERPKGSFSTLEIQRTEQGDSAMYLCASIAYGTSEPYFGPGTRLTVT.

This chain uses TRBV5-5 with TRBJ2-7; TRBD1 matches 7 bases. The CDR3 has 15 amino acids. The V gene's germline CDR1 is SGHKS and CDR2 YYEKEE (reference sequence). V dropped 0 bases and J dropped 3; count of bases not matched to a gene: 6. CDR3 sequence: CASSLEGDSYYEQYF. Here the CDR3 DNA reads TGTGCCAGCAGCTTGGAAGGGGACAGTTACTACGAGCAGTACTTC. The entire variable domain, with the rest obtained from reference TRBV5-5 and TRBJ2-7, is as follows: DAGVTQSPTHLIKTRGQQVTLRCSPISGHKSVSWYQQVLGQGPQFIFQYYEKEERGRGNFPDRFSARQFPNYSSELNVNALLLGDSALYLCASSLEGDSYYEQYFGPGTRLTVT.

The chain combines TRBV2 with TRBJ1-1; possible D gene TRBD1, 6 bases. Germline CDR1 reads SNHLY; CDR2 reads FYNNEI. The CDR3 extends over 15 amino acids. The germline V and J ends were trimmed by 3 bases and 5 bases, with 16 bases remaining between them. The CDR3 sequence is CASSDPAFRGTEAFF. The CDR3 nucleotides are TGTGCCAGCAGTGACCCGGCGTTTAGGGGGACTGAAGCTTTCTTT.

This clone occurred once. The rearrangement links TRBV20-1 to TRBJ2-5; unclear D gene. The CDR3 runs 11 residues. V was clipped by 3 bases and J by 5 bases, with 7 bases between them. Germline V gene data show CDR1 as DFQATT and CDR2 as SNEGSKA (reference sequence). CDR3 nucleotide sequence: TGCAGTGCTAGCAGCAGGGAGACCCAGTACTTC. Its translation is CSASSRETQYF.

The rearrangement links TRBV5-1 to TRBJ2-1, with TRBD2 as a possible D gene (6 bases). The germline V and J ends were trimmed by 4 bases and 4 bases, with 18 bases remaining between them. This CDR3 spans 16 amino acids. Germline V gene sequence: CDR1 SGHRS, CDR2 YFSETQ. The CDR3 here is CASSPGRGYTYNEQFF. The CDR3, as DNA: TGCGCCAGCAGCCCAGGGCGGGGCTACACTTACAATGAGCAGTTCTTC.

This chain connects TRBV2 to TRBJ1-1; D is undetermined. The CDR3 length is 14 residues. Trimming removed 0 bases at V and 1 base at J, with 6 bases between. Germline CDR1 reads SNHLY; CDR2 reads FYNNEI. This chain's CDR3 is CASSEAHGNTEAFF. In DNA, the CDR3 is TGTGCCAGCAGTGAAGCGCACGGGAACACTGAAGCTTTCTTT.

This clone was observed once. The chain employs TRBV29-1 and TRBJ2-7; a weak D match, TRBD1 (6 bases). The germline CDR1 and CDR2 sequences are SQVTM and ANQGSEA. V was trimmed by 4 bases and J by 3 bases, leaving 13 bases between them. The CDR3 consists of 13 residues. CDR3: CSVVPRGSYEQYF. The DNA for the CDR3 is TGCAGCGTTGTCCCCAGGGGTAGCTACGAGCAGTACTTC.

The V call is TRBV9, the J call TRBJ2-2; the D is unclear. The germline V gene has CDR1 SGDLS and CDR2 YYNGEE. The CDR3 consists of 14 residues. The V gene lost 1 base and the J gene lost 4 bases, with 8 bases spanning the gap. Here the CDR3 DNA reads TGTGCCAGCAGCGTACAGTTCAGCACCGGGGAGCTGTTTTTT. Translated: CASSVQFSTGELFF.

This chain uses TRBV4-3 with TRBJ2-2, with 7 bases fitting TRBD1. V gave up 2 bases and J gave up 4 bases; unmatched junction bases: 7. This CDR3 is built from 16 residues. CDR1 and CDR2 from the germline V gene are LGHNA and YSLEER. Here the CDR3 DNA reads TGCGCCAGCAGCCAACAGTGGCCAGGGGGCACCGGGGAGCTGTTTTTT. The encoded protein is CASSQQWPGGTGELFF.

This chain connects TRBV27 to TRBJ2-1, with TRBD2 matching 8 bases. CDR1 MNHEY and CDR2 SMNVEV come from the germline V gene (reference sequence). The CDR3 loop spans 17 amino acids. The V and J ends lost 2 bases and 4 bases, in that order; junction bases with no gene match: 10. The CDR3 sequence is CASSLRLAHLNYNEQFF. Written as DNA, the CDR3 is TGTGCCAGCAGTTTAAGACTAGCGCATCTCAATTACAATGAGCAGTTCTTC.

V and J are TRBV11-3 and TRBJ2-4; 8 bases align to TRBD1. CDR1 is SGHNT and CDR2 is YENEEA in the germline V gene. CDR3 size: 16 residues. V gave up 1 base and J gave up 6 bases; unmatched junction bases: 8. In DNA form, the CDR3 reads TGTGCCAGCAGCTTAGGAGGGCAGGGGGCAGGAAACATTCAGTACTTC. Amino acid sequence: CASSLGGQGAGNIQYF.

This clone was picked up a small number of times. This rearrangement joins TRBV29-1 to TRBJ1-1, with D uncertain. Germline V lookup: CDR1 SQVTM, CDR2 ANQGSEA. V was trimmed by 7 bases and J by 1 base, leaving 13 bases between them. The CDR3 consists of 13 residues. The CDR3 region has the DNA TGCAGCGCCCGAGGGTATCCGAACACTGAAGCTTTCTTT. Protein: CSARGYPNTEAFF.

CDR3: CASSQGAGAREQYF. Written as DNA, the CDR3 is TGCGCCAGCAGCCAAGGGGCAGGGGCCCGCGAGCAGTACTTC. J is TRBJ2-7 and V is TRBV4-1, with TRBD1 as a possible D gene (6 bases). Trimming pared 1 base from V and 6 bases from J, leaving 13 bases between. CDR3 length equals 14 residues. The germline V gene has CDR1 MGHRA and CDR2 YSYEKL.

The rearrangement links TRBV12-3 or TRBV12-4 to TRBJ2-7; TRBD2 is a possible D gene (6 bases). This CDR3 has 13 amino acids. Trimming shortened V by 3 bases and J by 3 bases, and 9 bases separated the two germline ends. The chain's CDR3 is CASSFGGGYEQYF. CDR3 in DNA: TGTGCCAGCAGTTTTGGGGGAGGCTACGAGCAGTACTTC.

The rearrangement uses TRBV2 and TRBJ2-7; no clear D gene. Germline V gene data show CDR1 as SNHLY and CDR2 as FYNNEI. Between the trimmed V and J ends, which lost 2 bases and 2 bases, there was a span of 10 bases. The CDR3 sequence is 14 residues long. For the CDR3, the DNA is TGTGCCAGCAGTGAATCTGAGGTCACCTACGAGCAGTACGTC. It is translated as CASSESEVTYEQYV.

This clone has only a few counts. CDR3 in DNA: TGCAGCGTTGGGACAGGGCATAATTCACCCCTCCACTTT. Its translation: CSVGTGHNSPLHF. The rearrangement uses TRBV29-1 and TRBJ1-6; 8 nucleotides align to TRBD1. CDR3 length: 13 amino acids. The ends lost 4 bases at V and 5 bases at J; junction bases unmatched: 1. In germline, CDR1 is SQVTM, CDR2 ANQGSEA.

The genes are TRBV28 and TRBJ2-5; D is unclear. Germline CDR1 MDHEN, CDR2 SYDVKM. The CDR3 covers 12 residues. The V and J ends lost 6 bases and 0 bases respectively, with 5 bases between them. DNA for the CDR3: TGTGCCAGCAGGGAGTACCAAGAGACCCAGTACTTC. Its translation: CASREYQETQYF.

The chain uses TRBV29-1 and TRBJ2-3; 11 bases line up with TRBD2. The V gene end was trimmed by 1 base and the J gene end by 8 bases; junction bases not matched to a gene: 5. This CDR3 is 14 amino acids long. The V gene's germline CDR1 is SQVTM and CDR2 ANQGSEA. The CDR3 coding sequence is TGCAGCGTTGAAGCCCGACTAGCGGGAACTACGCAGTATTTT. Protein product: CSVEARLAGTTQYF.

This chain links TRBV9 with TRBJ1-1; 8 positions match TRBD1. V lost 3 bases and J lost 5; bases outside the gene matches: 6. Germline V gene sequence: CDR1 SGDLS, CDR2 YYNGEE. The CDR3 contains 14 residues. The chain's CDR3 is CASSAGQGQTEAFF. The CDR3 bases are TGTGCCAGCAGCGCCGGACAGGGACAGACTGAAGCTTTCTTT. The variable domain in full, completed from reference TRBV9 and TRBJ1-1, reads DSGVTQTPKHLITATGQRVTLRCSPRSGDLSVYWYQQSLDQGLQFLIQYYNGEERAKGNILERFSAQQFPDLHSELNLSSLELGDSALYFCASSAGQGQTEAFFGQGTRLTVV.

This sequence joins TRBV2 and TRBJ1-5; 9 nucleotides agree with TRBD1. The CDR3 has 16 amino acids. The germline V gene encodes CDR1 SNHLY and CDR2 FYNNEI. With V trimmed by 6 bases and J by 5 bases, 11 bases remained unmatched. CDR3 sequence reads: CASRPATGTGHQPQHF. DNA for the CDR3: TGTGCCAGCAGGCCCGCTACCGGGACAGGGCATCAGCCCCAGCATTTT.